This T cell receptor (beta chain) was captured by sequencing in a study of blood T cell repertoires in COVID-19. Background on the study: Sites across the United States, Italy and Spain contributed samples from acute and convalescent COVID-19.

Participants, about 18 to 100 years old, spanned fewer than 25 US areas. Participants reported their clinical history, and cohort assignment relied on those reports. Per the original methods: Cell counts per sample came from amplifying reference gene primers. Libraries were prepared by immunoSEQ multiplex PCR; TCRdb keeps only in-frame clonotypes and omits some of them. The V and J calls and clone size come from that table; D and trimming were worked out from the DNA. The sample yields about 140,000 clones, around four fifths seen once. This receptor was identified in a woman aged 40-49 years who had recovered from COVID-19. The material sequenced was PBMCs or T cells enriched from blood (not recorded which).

The CDR3 here is CAWSVLEAGYTF. In DNA, the CDR3 is TGTGCCTGGAGTGTACTAGAGGCCGGCTACACCTTC. The chain recombines TRBV30 with TRBJ1-2; unclear D gene. Per germline, CDR1 GTSNPN and CDR2 SVGIG (reference sequence). The ends were cut back, 0 bases at V and 8 bases at J, with 10 bases in the middle. CDR3 length: 12 amino acids.